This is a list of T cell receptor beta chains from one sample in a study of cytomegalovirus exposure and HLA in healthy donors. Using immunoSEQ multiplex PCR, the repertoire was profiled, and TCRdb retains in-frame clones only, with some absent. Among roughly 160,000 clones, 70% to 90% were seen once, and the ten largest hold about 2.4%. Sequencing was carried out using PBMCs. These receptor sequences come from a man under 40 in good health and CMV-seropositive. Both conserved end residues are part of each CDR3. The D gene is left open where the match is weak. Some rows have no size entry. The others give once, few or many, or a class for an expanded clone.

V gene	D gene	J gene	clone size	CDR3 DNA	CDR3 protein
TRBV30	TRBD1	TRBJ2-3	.	TGTGCCTGGAAAGTCCAGGGGGAAGGCACAGATACGCAGTATTTT	CAWKVQGEGTDTQYF
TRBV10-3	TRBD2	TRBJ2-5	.	TGTGCCATCAGTGAGTCTAGACTAGCGGGAGTCAACCAAGAGACCCAGTACTTC	CAISESRLAGVNQETQYF
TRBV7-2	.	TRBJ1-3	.	TGTGCCAGCAGCTTAGTAGGGGGACGAACTGGAAACACCATATATTTT	CASSLVGGRTGNTIYF
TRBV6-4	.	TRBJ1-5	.	TGTGCCAGCAGTGAGAGAGGGGGTCAGCCCCAGCATTTT	CASSERGGQPQHF
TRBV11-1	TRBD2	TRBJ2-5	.	TGTGCCAGCAGCTTAGCGCCCGGGACTAGCGGGAGAGAGACCCAGTACTTC	CASSLAPGTSGRETQYF
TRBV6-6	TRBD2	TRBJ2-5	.	TGTGCCAGCAGGAAAAAGCGGGAGGGGGCACAAGAGACCCAGTACTTC	CASRKKREGAQETQYF
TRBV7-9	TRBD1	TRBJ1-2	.	TGTTCCAGCAGCCCCGACAGGGTCGGCTACACCTTC	CSSSPDRVGYTF
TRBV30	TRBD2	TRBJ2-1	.	TGTGCCTGGAGGGCCGTCGGGAGGGAACAAAGTGAGCAGTTCTTC	CAWRAVGREQSEQFF
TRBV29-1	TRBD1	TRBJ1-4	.	TGCAGCGCCTCCGGACAGGGAGAAAAACTGTTTTTT	CSASGQGEKLFF
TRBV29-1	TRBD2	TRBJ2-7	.	TGCAGCGCTACTCTAGCGGGAGGGCCTCGCAGCTCCTACGAGCAGTACTTC	CSATLAGGPRSSYEQYF
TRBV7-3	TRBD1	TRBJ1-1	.	TGTGCCAGCAGCCTAAATCCCTCAGGGGGCCGGGCTGAAGCTTTCTTT	CASSLNPSGGRAEAFF
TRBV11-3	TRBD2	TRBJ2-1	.	TGTGCCAGCAGCCCCCGGACTAGCGGGAGGGGCGATGAGCAGTTCTTC	CASSPRTSGRGDEQFF
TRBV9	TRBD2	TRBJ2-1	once	TGTGCCAGCAGCGACTCGACTAGCGGGTATGAGCAGTTCTTC	CASSDSTSGYEQFF
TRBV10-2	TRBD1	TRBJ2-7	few	TGCGCCAGCTGTCAGGGGGCGGATTCCTACGAGCAGTACTTC	CASCQGADSYEQYF
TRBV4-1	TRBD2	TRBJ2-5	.	TGCGCCAGCAGCCAAACTAGCGGGAGTGAGACCCAGTACTTC	CASSQTSGSETQYF
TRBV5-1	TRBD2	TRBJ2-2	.	TGCGCCAGCAGCTTGGGAAAGCGGGAGGAAGGCACCGGGGAGCTGTTTTTT	CASSLGKREEGTGELFF
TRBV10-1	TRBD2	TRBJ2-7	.	TGCGCCAGCAGTGAGAATGGACTAGCGGTGTACGAGCAGTACTTC	CASSENGLAVYEQYF
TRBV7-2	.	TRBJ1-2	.	TGTGCCAGCAGCTTATATTCGTATGGCTACACCTTC	CASSLYSYGYTF
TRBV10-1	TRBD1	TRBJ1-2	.	TGCGCCAGCAGCGACCCGACAGGGGGCACGATTGGCTACACCTTC	CASSDPTGGTIGYTF
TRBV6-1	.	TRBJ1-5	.	TGTGCCAGCCGAATTACTGGCAATCAGCCCCAGCATTTT	CASRITGNQPQHF
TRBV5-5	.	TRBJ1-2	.	TGTGCCAGCAGCTTGGCCGGGGATACGTACTATGGCTACACCTTC	CASSLAGDTYYGYTF
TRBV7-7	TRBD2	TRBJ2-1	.	TGTGCTAGCAGCCTACTGGGGACTAGAGGGGGTGAGCAGTTCTTC	CASSLLGTRGGEQFF
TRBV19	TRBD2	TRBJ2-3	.	TGTGCCAGTAGTTTGGGACTAGTCCACAGCACAGATACGCAGTATTTT	CASSLGLVHSTDTQYF
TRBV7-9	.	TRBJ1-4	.	TGTGCCAGCAGCTTAGCGGGCAGGACACAAAGGGAAAAACTGTTTTTT	CASSLAGRTQREKLFF
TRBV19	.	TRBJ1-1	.	TGTGCCAGTAGTATGATGGGGGCGGACACTGAAGCTTTCTTT	CASSMMGADTEAFF
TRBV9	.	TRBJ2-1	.	TGTGCCAGCAGCGTAGGGGTTAGCTTGGATCACAATGAGCAGTTCTTC	CASSVGVSLDHNEQFF
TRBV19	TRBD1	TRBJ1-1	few	TGTGCCAGTAGCCTCGGGACAGGGACGCGGTCGAACACTGAAGCTTTCTTT	CASSLGTGTRSNTEAFF
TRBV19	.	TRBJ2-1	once	TGTGCCAGTAGTAGACTTCCCAGCTCCTACAATGAGCAGTTCTTC	CASSRLPSSYNEQFF
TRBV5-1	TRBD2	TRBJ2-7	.	TGCGCCAGCAGCCGATTGGGACTAGCGGGAGAATCTGGGCAGTACTTC	CASSRLGLAGESGQYF
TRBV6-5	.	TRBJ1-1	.	TGTGCCAGCACTCAATTACCGCGGAACACTGAAGCTTTCTTT	CASTQLPRNTEAFF
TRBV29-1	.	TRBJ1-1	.	TGCAGCGTTGCGGAGGGATCCACTGAAGCTTTCTTT	CSVAEGSTEAFF
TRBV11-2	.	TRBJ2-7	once	TGTGCCAGCAGCTGGGGGGAATCATACGAGCAGTACTTC	CASSWGESYEQYF
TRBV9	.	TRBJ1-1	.	TGTGCCAGCAGCCTGGCTGGTGGGGGACTCAATGACGAAGCTTTCTTT	CASSLAGGGLNDEAFF
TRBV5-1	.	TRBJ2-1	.	TGCGCCAGCAGCTTAGAGGGTGGAACCTACAATGAGCAGTTCTTC	CASSLEGGTYNEQFF
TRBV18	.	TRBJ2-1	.	TGTGCCAGCTCACCGGTTCCGGTCCGCCCATTATACAATGAGCAGTTCTTC	CASSPVPVRPLYNEQFF
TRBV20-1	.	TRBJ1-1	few	TGCAGTGCAAACAGGGACACTGAAGCTTTCTTT	CSANRDTEAFF
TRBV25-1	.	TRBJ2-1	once	TGTGCCAGCAGTGAATCCGCCAGGCTGAATGAGCAGTTCTTC	CASSESARLNEQFF
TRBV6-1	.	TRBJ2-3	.	TGTGCCACTCGGACAGGGAGCTCCGGGAGGAGAGGGCAGTATTTT	CATRTGSSGRRGQYF
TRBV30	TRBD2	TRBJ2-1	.	TGTGCCTACCACCCCAGGGGACTAGCGGAGTCCTACAATGAGCAGTTCTTC	CAYHPRGLAESYNEQFF
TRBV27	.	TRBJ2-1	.	TGTGCCAGCAGGATGGAGCGGTTCACCTACAATGAGCAGTTCTTC	CASRMERFTYNEQFF
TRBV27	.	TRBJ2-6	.	TGTGCCAGCCGCCGACAGGTCGATTCTGGGGCCAACGTCCTGACTTTC	CASRRQVDSGANVLTF
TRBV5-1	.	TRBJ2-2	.	TGCGCCAGCAGCTTGGGCGAGAACACCGGGGAGCTGTTTTTT	CASSLGENTGELFF
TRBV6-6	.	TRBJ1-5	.	TGTGCCAGCAGTTACTCGGGCGCGGGGGCGCATCAGCCCCAGCATTTT	CASSYSGAGAHQPQHF